Presented here are 11 T cell receptor beta chains from one specimen sequenced in a study of a mutant IDH1 vaccine in newly diagnosed glioma. Data came from immunoSEQ multiplex PCR; TCRdb stores just in-frame clones and leaves some out. The sample lists about 34,000 clones; around 80% were seen once. Stated time point: baseline, week 1 (first vaccination visit). Treatment meaning: pre-vaccination baseline after standard-of-care therapy. This specimen consisted of peripheral blood mononuclear cells (PBMCs), obtained from a glioma patient treated with radiotherapy, temozolomide or both. The receptor source for this set is a man aged 45-65 years with glioma. Some clones in this sample may be carry-over from other donors' samples.

The chain employs TRBV27 and TRBJ2-7; unclear D gene. Trimming took 4 bases from V and 7 from J, leaving 20 bases between them. The germline V gene has CDR1 MNHEY and CDR2 SMNVEV (reference sequence). This CDR3 has 15 amino acids. The CDR3 DNA follows: TGTGCCAGCAGTTCGAGGACGGCGTTTTACGAGGAGCAGTACTTC. Its translation is CASSSRTAFYEEQYF.

CDR3 in DNA: TGTGCCAGCGGGGCTATTCACAATGAGCAGTTCTTC. It codes for CASGAIHNEQFF. The rearrangement links TRBV6-6 to TRBJ2-1; D is perhaps TRBD1 (5 bases). This CDR3 is built from 12 residues. The V end lost 8 bases, the J end lost 5 bases, and 10 bases lay between the germline ends. Germline lookup yields CDR1 MNHNY and CDR2 SVGAGI (reference sequence).

The CDR3: CASSFGGHEQYF. In DNA, the CDR3 is TGTGCCAGCAGTTTTGGGGGGCACGAGCAGTACTTC. This chain connects TRBV25-1 to TRBJ2-7; D might be TRBD1 or TRBD2, each matching 6 bases. Germline lookup yields CDR1 MGHDK and CDR2 SYGVNS. The CDR3 is made up of 12 amino acids. The V end lost 5 bases, the J end lost 5 bases, and 10 bases lay between the germline ends.

V gene TRBV4-1 combines with J gene TRBJ2-1; 8 bases agree with TRBD2. Germline loops: CDR1 MGHRA, CDR2 YSYEKL. The CDR3 spans 17 residues. The J segment lost 4 bases and the V segment lost 4 bases, leaving 12 bases of the junction unmatched. DNA for the CDR3: TGCGCCAGCAGCCTCAAAGAGGGGACTAGTGGTTACAATGAGCAGTTCTTC. Its protein is CASSLKEGTSGYNEQFF.

The chain recombines TRBV7-6 with TRBJ2-2; D assignment may be TRBD1 or TRBD2 (5 bases each). V lost 5 bases and J 0 bases, leaving 10 bases between the germline ends. Looked up from germline, CDR1 is SGHVS and CDR2 is FNYEAQ. The CDR3 has 15 amino acids. CDR3 in amino acids: CASSPGTANTGELFF. Here the CDR3 DNA reads TGTGCCAGCAGCCCCGGGACGGCGAACACCGGGGAGCTGTTTTTT.

The chain links TRBV9 to TRBJ2-1; D is undetermined. Germline V gene lookup returns CDR1 SGDLS and CDR2 YYNGEE. V lost 0 bases, J lost 5 bases, and 9 bases lay in between. The CDR3 runs to 14 residues. CDR3 bases: TGTGCCAGCAGCGTAGTGCAGGAGAACAATGAGCAGTTCTTC. It codes for CASSVVQENNEQFF.

The rearrangement joins TRBV6-5 to TRBJ1-2; 7 bases map to TRBD1. Germline loops: CDR1 MNHEY, CDR2 SVGAGI. V lost 5 bases to trimming and J lost 4 bases; unmatched junction nucleotides: 7. The CDR3 extends over 14 amino acids. Here the CDR3 DNA reads TGTGCCAGCAGTGGGACTGCAGGGGGCTATGGCTACACCTTC. Amino acid sequence: CASSGTAGGYGYTF.

The CDR3: CASSLSGTNTEAFF. The CDR3 nucleotides read TGCGCCAGCAGCCTTTCCGGGACGAACACTGAAGCTTTCTTT. V usage is TRBV4-1 and J usage is TRBJ1-1; D perhaps matches TRBD1 (5 bases). Germline CDR1 and CDR2: MGHRA and YSYEKL. This CDR3 is built from 14 residues. Trimming took 4 bases from V and 1 from J, leaving 10 bases between them.

This clone was seen a handful of times. The chain couples TRBV7-2 to TRBJ2-5; D is unclear. From germline, CDR1 is SGHTA and CDR2 FQGNSA. Trimming removed 1 base from V and 10 bases from J, with 7 bases in between. The CDR3 extends over 11 amino acids. The CDR3 is CASSLVSDQYF. The CDR3 DNA is TGTGCCAGCAGCTTAGTCTCCGACCAGTACTTC.

This chain uses TRBV15 with TRBJ1-5; D unclear. With 1 base removed from V and 2 bases from J, the gap between germline ends came to 9 bases. This CDR3 region has 15 residues. The germline CDR1 and CDR2 sequences are LNHNV and YYDKDF (reference sequence). CDR3 bases: TGTGCCACCAGCAGAGGTTCCATCGGCAATCAGCCCCAGCATTTT. It yields the protein CATSRGSIGNQPQHF.

The V and J genes are TRBV29-1 and TRBJ1-1; perhaps TRBD1 as D (6 bases). Germline V gene data show CDR1 as SQVTM and CDR2 as ANQGSEA. Trimming pared 2 bases from V and 1 base from J, leaving 11 bases between. The CDR3 runs 14 residues. For the CDR3, the DNA is TGCAGCGTTGAAACAGGGACGCGGAACACTGAAGCTTTCTTT. It translates to CSVETGTRNTEAFF.